This entry concerns a single T cell receptor (beta chain). The clone's antigen remains unknown. No base qualities exist here, and no much larger clone lies one base off it. Patients with a history of autoimmune disease or receiving systemic immunosuppression were excluded from the trial. In every dose cohort, peripheral blood was drawn for TCR sequencing at baseline, cycle 4 day 1, and cycle 7 day 1. Samples were obtained from an open-label, multicenter, first-in-human phase I dose-escalation trial of ivuxolimab. Adults with locally advanced or metastatic melanoma, renal cell carcinoma, hepatocellular carcinoma or head and neck squamous cell carcinoma were enrolled in the trial. CD4+ and CD8+ T cells were sorted separately from peripheral blood before TCR sequencing. The source of the sample is a study of OX40 agonist ivuxolimab in advanced cancers. Background on the whole study: Ivuxolimab was a fully human IgG2 agonistic monoclonal antibody targeting the costimulatory receptor OX40 (CD134). Intravenous ivuxolimab was administered to patients every 2 weeks at six dose levels: 0.01, 0.1, 0.3, 1.5, 3 and 10 mg/kg. Of the approximately 50 dose-escalation patients, hepatocellular carcinoma was present in about 20, melanoma in around 15, renal cell carcinoma in 9 and head and neck cancer in 9. In the dose-escalation cohort, around four fifths of patients were male, and the mean age was roughly 60 years, with a range of roughly 23 to 85. Patients were allowed to have had prior anti-PD-1, anti-PD-L1 or anti-CTLA-4 therapy, and roughly 40% of the dose-escalation patients had been treated with checkpoint inhibitors. Partial responses occurred in three dose-escalation patients: two with cutaneous melanoma and one with hepatocellular carcinoma. The point of sequencing TCRbeta in the periphery was to test whether ivuxolimab changed TCR sequence diversity and drove clonal T-cell expansion. The paper describes the monotherapy dose-escalation part (N of about 54 patients) of the phase I trial of ivuxolimab. Points the paper makes about the study in general: Clonal expansion of both CD4+ and CD8+ blood T cells was observed from baseline to week 6 at doses 0.1 to 3.0 mg/kg. Low levels of normalized T-cell clonal expansion were also shown by some nonresponding patients. Which antigens the clonally expanded peripheral T cells were specific for was not determined. Partial responders in the 0.1-3.0 mg/kg groups had among the lowest normalized peripheral clonal expansion, especially among CD8+ T cells. After ivuxolimab, more expanded clones were found on average in CD8+ T cells than in CD4+ T cells.

For sequencing of the TCRbeta CDR3 region, genomic DNA was extracted from the sorted cells. The immunoSEQ Assay was used for sequencing of TCRbeta CDR3 regions. Not all clones reach the TCRdb copy of this immuneACCESS table, which keeps in-frame sequences only. Checked studies attribute under half of the gap to unresolved V genes and leave the rest unexplained. This sample holds 72,000 or so clones; approximately 84% were observed only once. The ten largest clones take up around 5% of the sample. This material consisted of CD4+ or CD8+ T cells sorted from blood, taken in a trial of the OX40 agonist ivuxolimab. This receptor was taken from an adult with an advanced solid tumor such as melanoma, head and neck, liver or kidney cancer.

This receptor has the CDR3 CASSYTRGVSYEQYF. The nucleotides are TGTGCCAGCAGTTACACGCGGGGGGTATCCTACGAGCAGTACTTC. The V gene is TRBV6-5 and the J gene is TRBJ2-7; 8 central bases correspond to TRBD2. Germline trimming: 2 bases from V, 1 base from J; junction bases outside gene matches: 4. Its CDR3 holds 15 amino acids, cysteine through phenylalanine. Only the CDR3 portion is preserved as DNA: 45 bases, with reading frame beginning at the first base. CDR1 and CDR2, per the germline V gene, are MNHEY and SVGAGI.